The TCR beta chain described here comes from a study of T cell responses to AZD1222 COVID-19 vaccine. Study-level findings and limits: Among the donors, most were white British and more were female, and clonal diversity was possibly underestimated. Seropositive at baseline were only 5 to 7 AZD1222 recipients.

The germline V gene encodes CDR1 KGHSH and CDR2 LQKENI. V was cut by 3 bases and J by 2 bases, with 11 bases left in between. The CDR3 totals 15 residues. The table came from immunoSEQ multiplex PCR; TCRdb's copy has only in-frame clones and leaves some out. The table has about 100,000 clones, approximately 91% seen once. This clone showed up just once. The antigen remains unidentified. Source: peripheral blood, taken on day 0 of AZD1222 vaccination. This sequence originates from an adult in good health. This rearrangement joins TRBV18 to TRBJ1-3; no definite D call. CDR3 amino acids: CASSPPWKTGNTIYF. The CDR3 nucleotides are TGTGCCAGCTCACCCCCCTGGAAGACTGGAAACACCATATATTTT.